Below are 28 T cell receptor beta chains sequenced from a single sample in a study of Tregs in tolerant kidney transplant recipients. The method was immunoSEQ multiplex PCR; TCRdb's version includes in-frame clones alone and lacks a portion of them. The sample holds about 64,000 clones, approximately 89% seen once. Related graft donors supplied nonmyeloablative bone marrow transplants, and mixed chimerism was transient. Source: CD4+ T cells from blood (PBMCs), taken 6 months after the transplant. The receptors come from a human patient who received a combined kidney and bone marrow transplant. Some T cells may trace back to the graft donor.

The chain uses TRBV4-3 and TRBJ2-5, with a possible D match to TRBD1 (7 bases). The CDR3 is 15 residues long. Germline loops: CDR1 LGHNA, CDR2 YSLEER. V shed 5 bases and J shed 6 bases, with 19 bases lying between them. The CDR3 is CASSEVNQGGKTQYF. The DNA of the CDR3 is TGCGCCAGCAGCGAGGTCAATCAGGGGGGAAAGACCCAGTACTTC.

The V call is TRBV5-4, the J call TRBJ1-1, with 8 bases aligning to TRBD1. V dropped 1 base and J dropped 6; count of bases not matched to a gene: 5. This CDR3 spans 14 amino acids. Germline CDR1 reads SGHNT; CDR2 reads YYREEE (reference sequence). The CDR3 is CASSLFQGAAEAFF. The DNA for the CDR3 is TGTGCCAGCAGCTTGTTCCAGGGGGCGGCTGAAGCTTTCTTT.

The chain employs TRBV5-6 and TRBJ2-3; 13 bases are a match to TRBD2. In germline, CDR1 is SGHDT, CDR2 YYEEEE. Losses at the gene ends were 4 bases for V and 1 base for J; bases not matched to a gene: 9. There are 18 residues in the CDR3. CDR3 loop: CASSGRAGLAGGTDTQYF. In DNA form, the CDR3 reads TGTGCCAGCAGCGGTCGGGCTGGACTAGCGGGGGGCACAGATACGCAGTATTTT.

The V call is TRBV11-2, the J call TRBJ2-3; a possible D gene is TRBD2 (6 bases). The CDR3 is 14 amino acids. The V end lost 5 bases, the J end lost 0 bases, and 9 bases lay between the germline ends. Germline V CDR1 and CDR2: SGHAT, FQNNGV. This CDR3 reads CASSQGLSTDTQYF. The CDR3 nucleotides read TGTGCCAGCAGCCAGGGACTGAGCACAGATACGCAGTATTTT.

This chain connects TRBV21-1 to TRBJ2-1; TRBD2 is the table's D call, not checked against the DNA. TRBV21-1 is listed as a pseudogene. The CDR3 extends over 16 amino acids. The CDR3 nucleotides read TGTGCCAGCAGCAAAGAAGCGGGACTAGGATGCAATGAGCAGTTCTTC. Protein: CASSKEAGLGCNEQFF.

V gene TRBV30 combines with J gene TRBJ2-5, with D possibly TRBD1 on 7 matching bases. The V gene's germline CDR1 is GTSNPN and CDR2 SVGIG (reference sequence). The CDR3 extends over 16 amino acids. Trimming removed 3 bases at V and 2 bases at J, with 19 bases between. The CDR3 region is CAWRGLTGTPQETQYF. The CDR3 DNA is TGTGCCTGGAGAGGCTTGACAGGGACTCCTCAAGAGACCCAGTACTTC.

The genes are TRBV7-3 and TRBJ2-1; TRBD2 is a possible D gene (5 bases). V was clipped by 4 bases and J by 8 bases, with 9 bases between them. This CDR3 contains 12 residues. From germline, CDR1 is SGHTA and CDR2 FQGTGA. The CDR3 protein is CASSSTMDEQFF. The CDR3 region has the DNA TGTGCCAGCAGCTCGACTATGGATGAGCAGTTCTTC.

The chain employs TRBV11-3 and TRBJ1-2; 7 nucleotides match TRBD1. There are 15 residues in the CDR3. Germline assignment: CDR1 SGHNT and CDR2 YENEEA. The trim removed 5 bases at V and 8 bases at J, leaving 14 bases unmatched. The CDR3 sequence: CASSLTEGRGYGYTF. CDR3 nucleotides: TGTGCCAGCAGCCTCACTGAGGGCAGGGGGTACGGCTACACCTTC.

The chain links TRBV18 to TRBJ2-7; 12 nucleotides agree with TRBD2. Germline V CDR1 and CDR2: KGHSH, LQKENI. V was pared by 0 bases and J by 4 bases, with 4 bases of the junction left unmatched. CDR3 size: 16 residues. Written as DNA, the CDR3 is TGTGCCAGCTCACCACCTGGACTAGCGGGATTGTACGAGCAGTACTTC. It yields the protein CASSPPGLAGLYEQYF.

This chain links TRBV4-2 with TRBJ1-1, with D possibly being TRBD1 (5 bases). V was shortened by 6 bases and J by 5 bases, with 13 bases between the two germline ends. Germline V gene data show CDR1 as LGHNA and CDR2 as YNFKEQ. The CDR3 length is 13 residues. The DNA of the CDR3 is TGTGCCAGCAGGGGACTTCGAGGGACTGAAGCTTTCTTT. It specifies CASRGLRGTEAFF.

This clone showed up just a few times. V is TRBV25-1 and J is TRBJ2-7, with D tentatively TRBD1 (6 bases). V was shortened by 4 bases and J by 3 bases, with 10 bases between the two germline ends. CDR3 length: 13 amino acids. Looked up from germline, CDR1 is MGHDK and CDR2 is SYGVNS. The CDR3 is CASSVQGSYEQYF. The CDR3 DNA sequence: TGTGCCAGCAGTGTCCAGGGGAGCTACGAGCAGTACTTC.

This sequence joins TRBV25-1 and TRBJ2-1, with D tentatively TRBD2 (6 bases). CDR1 is MGHDK, CDR2 SYGVNS, per germline. The CDR3 spans 15 residues. The germline V and J ends were trimmed by 7 bases and 5 bases, with 18 bases remaining between them. In DNA form, the CDR3 reads TGTGCCAGCAAAGGAGGGGTATTTATCGACAATGAGCAGTTCTTC. Protein sequence: CASKGGVFIDNEQFF. Filled out from reference TRBV25-1 and TRBJ2-1, the complete variable domain reads EADIYQTPRYLVIGTGKKITLECSQTMGHDKMYWYQQDPGMELHLIHYSYGVNSTEKGDLSSESTVSRIRTEHFPLTLESARPSHTSQYLCASKGGVFIDNEQFFGPGTRLTVL.

This chain joins TRBV4-2 and TRBJ2-1; 7 bases map to TRBD1. This CDR3 region has 15 residues. V dropped 6 bases and J dropped 5; count of bases not matched to a gene: 10. CDR1 is LGHNA, CDR2 YNFKEQ, per germline. The DNA for the CDR3 is TGTGCCAGCAGGCGTCCGGGACAGCTTGACAATGAGCAGTTCTTC. The encoded protein is CASRRPGQLDNEQFF.

The chain links TRBV2 to TRBJ2-7; TRBD1 matches 8 bases. This CDR3 is built from 17 residues. Germline CDR1 reads SNHLY; CDR2 reads FYNNEI. V shed 4 bases, J shed 3 bases, and the junction held 14 bases outside the gene matches. The CDR3 region has the DNA TGTGCCAGCAGTGGAGGGATATGGGCCAGGGGGCTCTACGAGCAGTACTTC. It codes for CASSGGIWARGLYEQYF.

The chain has TRBV9 and TRBJ1-6; unclear D gene. The germline V gene has CDR1 SGDLS and CDR2 YYNGEE. Trimming cost V 0 bases and J 8 bases, with 12 bases left between them. The CDR3 is 15 amino acids. In DNA, the CDR3 is TGTGCCAGCAGCGTAGATCAGGCGCCCCATTCACCCCTCCACTTT. It specifies CASSVDQAPHSPLHF.

The V call is TRBV7-2, the J call TRBJ2-3; 14 bases match TRBD2. This CDR3 region has 18 residues. With 5 bases clipped from V and 3 bases from J, the junction kept 10 bases outside the gene matches. The germline gives CDR1 SGHTA, CDR2 FQGNSA. The CDR3 sequence is CASSRRATSGRVTDTQYF. In nucleotides, the CDR3 is TGTGCCAGCAGCCGGAGGGCGACTAGCGGGAGGGTTACAGATACGCAGTATTTT.

The chain uses TRBV4-3 and TRBJ1-2; D is ambiguous. The CDR3 totals 16 residues. Trimming left V 0 bases short and J 4 bases short, with 15 bases between. Germline V lookup: CDR1 LGHNA, CDR2 YSLEER. The CDR3 nucleotides read TGCGCCAGCAGCCAAGATCGTAACAGCTACCTCTATGGCTACACCTTC. This sequence encodes CASSQDRNSYLYGYTF.

This rearrangement joins TRBV18 to TRBJ2-6; no firm D call. The germline V and J ends were trimmed by 3 bases and 0 bases, with 18 bases remaining between them. The CDR3 contains 19 residues. Germline V gene data show CDR1 as KGHSH and CDR2 as LQKENI. The CDR3 DNA is TGTGCCAGCTCACCCCTGTCTGCGGCGTTCAACTCTGGGGCCAACGTCCTGACTTTC. Amino acid sequence: CASSPLSAAFNSGANVLTF.

The chain combines TRBV5-4 with TRBJ2-7; D not resolved. The germline V gene has CDR1 SGHNT and CDR2 YYREEE (reference sequence). The CDR3 runs to 13 residues. V lost 1 base, J lost 5 bases, and 10 bases lay in between. The CDR3 protein is CASSLNREDEQYF. DNA for the CDR3: TGTGCCAGCAGCTTGAATAGAGAGGACGAGCAGTACTTC.

V and J are TRBV4-2 and TRBJ2-7; TRBD2 matches 10 bases. CDR1 LGHNA and CDR2 YNFKEQ come from the germline V gene. The V and J ends lost 5 bases and 3 bases, in that order; junction bases with no gene match: 10. The CDR3 totals 16 residues. The chain's CDR3 is CASSLGGASGSYEQYF. The CDR3 DNA reads TGTGCCAGCAGCTTAGGAGGGGCTAGCGGGAGCTACGAGCAGTACTTC.

This chain connects TRBV7-2 to TRBJ2-3, with unresolved D. Germline V gives CDR1 SGHTA, CDR2 FQGNSA. Trimming took off 1 base at V and 4 bases at J, with 9 bases between the two ends. CDR3 length equals 14 residues. The DNA of the CDR3 is TGTGCCAGCAGCTTAGGCGGTTCGGCAGATACGCAGTATTTT. Its translation: CASSLGGSADTQYF. Together with reference TRBV7-2 and TRBJ2-3, the CDR3 gives the full variable domain: GAGVSQSPSNKVTEKGKDVELRCDPISGHTALYWYRQSLGQGLEFLIYFQGNSAPDKSGLPSDRFSAERTGGSVSTLTIQRTQQEDSAVYLCASSLGGSADTQYFGPGTRLTVL.

The chain has TRBV11-3 and TRBJ2-7; weak D call: TRBD1 (6 bases). CDR1 is SGHNT and CDR2 is YENEEA in the germline V gene. V shed 5 bases and J shed 5 bases, with 16 bases lying between them. CDR3 length: 14 amino acids. CDR3: CASSLLAGADEQYF. The CDR3 DNA sequence: TGTGCCAGCAGCCTGTTGGCAGGGGCGGACGAGCAGTACTTC.

As to this clone: Compared with germline, one end of the junction differs, possibly owing to a read error. In the same sample, other DNA sequences code for this CDR3. CDR3 sequence: CASTLDSSYNSPLHF. The CDR3 DNA is TGTGCCAGCACCCTAGACAGCTCCTATAATTCCCCCCTCCACTTT. The V and J genes are TRBV6-7 and TRBJ1-6; TRBD1 is a possible D gene (5 bases). TRBV6-7 counts as an open reading frame of uncertain function. The CDR3 contains 15 residues.

The rearrangement joins TRBV28 to TRBJ1-2; maybe TRBD1 (6 bases). Germline V lookup: CDR1 MDHEN, CDR2 SYDVKM. The ends were cut back, 3 bases at V and 7 bases at J, with 18 bases in the middle. The CDR3 loop spans 15 amino acids. Here the CDR3 reads CASSFRTVGRSGYTF. CDR3 bases: TGTGCCAGCAGTTTCAGGACAGTCGGTAGGAGTGGCTACACCTTC.

The chain has TRBV6-6 and TRBJ1-2; D is uncertain. The V end was cut by 0 bases, the J end by 3 bases, with 11 bases between. Looked up from germline, CDR1 is MNHNY and CDR2 is SVGAGI (reference sequence). This CDR3 has 15 amino acids. CDR3 sequence: CASSYSEDGYYGYTF. The CDR3 bases are TGTGCCAGCAGTTACTCGGAGGACGGGTACTATGGCTACACCTTC.

The V and J genes are TRBV11-1 and TRBJ2-7, with TRBD1 matching over 7 bases. After removal of 5 bases from V and 2 bases from J, the junction contained 6 bases not matched to a gene. Germline loops: CDR1 SGHAT, CDR2 FQDESV (reference sequence). This CDR3 spans 14 amino acids. The CDR3 loop is CASSPRDRAYEQYF. The CDR3 nucleotides read TGTGCCAGCAGCCCCCGGGACAGAGCCTACGAGCAGTACTTC. The full variable domain, in which reference TRBV11-1 and TRBJ2-7 provide the parts outside the CDR3, is EAEVAQSPRYKITEKSQAVAFWCDPISGHATLYWYRQILGQGPELLVQFQDESVVDDSQLPKDRFSAERLKGVDSTLKIQPAELGDSAMYLCASSPRDRAYEQYFGPGTRLTVT.

This rearrangement joins TRBV4-1 to TRBJ2-7; 7 positions agree with TRBD1. This CDR3 comprises 14 residues. V was clipped by 3 bases and J by 2 bases; unmatched bases: 4. Germline assignment: CDR1 MGHRA and CDR2 YSYEKL. Written as DNA, the CDR3 is TGCGCCAGCAGCCAGCCGGGACAGACCTACGAGCAGTACTTC. Residues: CASSQPGQTYEQYF.

This rearrangement joins TRBV4-3 to TRBJ1-6, with a tentative D call TRBD1 (6 bases). Trimming shortened V by 0 bases and J by 10 bases, and 13 bases separated the two germline ends. This CDR3 region has 15 residues. CDR1 and CDR2 (germline): LGHNA, YSLEER. CDR3 protein: CASSQERGANSPLHF. The CDR3, as DNA: TGCGCCAGCAGCCAAGAACGGGGGGCGAACTCACCCCTCCACTTT.